This T cell receptor beta chain was recorded in a study of human T cells and chemical hapten exposure. Study-level information: After 6 days, upper back 0.01% DPC patch tests were scored. Study findings and constraints: TCRs whose frequency exceeded 1 in 1000 remained the same following DPC sensitization.

This clonotype was seen repeatedly, ten times or more. Its antigen is unknown. TCRdb reprocessed the RACE reads via MiXCR and lists one record per CDR3 protein. The sample has some 360,000 distinct CDR3 sequences, 4.5% to 6% seen once. CDR1 is MGHRA and CDR2 is YSYEKL in the germline V gene. V was shortened by 3 bases and J by 0 bases, with 11 bases between the two germline ends. This CDR3 is 16 amino acids long. Time point indicated: pre-sensitization, week 0. The treatment denotes: therapeutic diphenylcyclopropenone sensitization with weekly scalp DPC. Participating donors were patients with alopecia, aged 18 to 70 years, considered appropriate candidates for DPC.

This material consisted of whole blood, taken in connection with sensitization to the hapten diphenylcyclopropenone (DPC). The J gene is TRBJ2-2, the V gene TRBV4-1; perhaps TRBD1 as D (6 bases). This TCR derives from a woman aged 50 to 65 with alopecia areata. Some clones in this sample may be carry-over from other donors' samples. CDR3 loop: CASSQGQLANTGELFF. The CDR3 DNA follows: TGCGCCAGCAGCCAGGGACAACTCGCGAACACCGGGGAGCTGTTTTTT.